The rows below give T cell receptor beta chains drawn from one sample of a study of PD-L1 blockade in urothelial cancer. TCRdb keeps only in-frame clones here, not all; method: immunoSEQ multiplex PCR. The data contain some 90,000 clones, more than 80% of them singletons. The source material was PBMCs, sampled around atezolizumab (anti-PD-L1) treatment. The receptors here all came from a woman at least 80 years old with urothelial cancer. CDR3s include the opening cysteine and the closing phenylalanine or tryptophan. The order of the fields is D gene, V gene, clone size, J gene, CDR3 protein, CDR3 DNA. The D gene is left open where the match is weak. Clone size is stated in some rows and not others, as once, few, many or a class when expanded.

TRBD1,TRBV15,NA,TRBJ2-7,CATSRRQGEINEQYF,TGTGCCACCAGCAGGAGACAGGGGGAAATCAACGAGCAGTACTTC
NA,TRBV9,NA,TRBJ2-1,CASSVGGGGGHNEQFF,TGTGCCAGCAGCGTAGGGGGGGGCGGGGGACACAATGAGCAGTTCTTC
NA,TRBV2,NA,TRBJ2-7,CASSGGDRQYF,TGTGCCAGCAGTGGGGGAGACCGGCAGTACTTC
TRBD2,TRBV14,NA,TRBJ2-1,CASSQVRGFAGGGGNEQFF,TGTGCCAGCAGCCAAGTTCGCGGGTTTGCGGGAGGGGGGGGCAATGAGCAGTTCTTC
NA,TRBV27,NA,TRBJ2-7,CASSSSRGPYEQYF,TGTGCCAGCAGTTCCAGCAGGGGTCCCTACGAGCAGTACTTC
NA,TRBV5-6,NA,TRBJ2-1,CASSFGSNIEQFF,TGTGCCAGCAGCTTCGGGAGTAATATTGAGCAGTTCTTC
NA,TRBV7-2,NA,TRBJ2-7,CASSLVGLASVDEQYF,TGTGCCAGCAGCTTAGTGGGCCTAGCCTCTGTCGACGAGCAGTACTTC
NA,TRBV7-3,NA,TRBJ2-7,CASSLGASYEQYF,TGTGCCAGCAGCTTGGGGGCCTCCTACGAGCAGTACTTC
NA,TRBV28,NA,TRBJ2-7,CATNSPGRRTVGGQYF,TGTGCCACCAACAGCCCCGGCCGCCGGACCGTCGGAGGGCAGTACTTC
TRBD2,TRBV4-2,NA,TRBJ2-3,CASSQSGSYRDTQYF,TGTGCCAGCAGCCAAAGCGGGAGCTACAGAGATACGCAGTATTTT
NA,TRBV6-1,NA,TRBJ2-5,CASSEGRETQYF,TGTGCCAGCAGTGAGGGGAGAGAGACCCAGTACTTC
TRBD2,TRBV19,NA,TRBJ2-7,CASRPLAGAYEQYF,TGTGCCAGTAGACCACTAGCGGGAGCCTACGAGCAGTACTTC
NA,TRBV27,NA,TRBJ2-2,CASSSTSTGELFF,TGTGCCAGCAGTTCTACGAGCACCGGGGAGCTGTTTTTT
TRBD1,TRBV5-1,NA,TRBJ1-4,CASSGGQRDEKLFF,TGCGCCAGCAGCGGGGGACAGCGAGATGAAAAACTGTTTTTT
TRBD2,TRBV5-1,NA,TRBJ2-1,CASSFSLAEYNEQFF,TGCGCCAGCAGCTTCAGCCTAGCGGAGTACAATGAGCAGTTCTTC
TRBD1,TRBV5-1,NA,TRBJ2-1,CASSPGQGMGSEQFF,TGCGCCAGCAGCCCGGGACAGGGTATGGGGAGTGAGCAGTTCTTC
TRBD1,TRBV2,NA,TRBJ1-1,CASRFRQGATEAFF,TGTGCCAGCAGGTTTAGACAGGGAGCCACTGAAGCTTTCTTT
NA,TRBV14,NA,TRBJ2-3,CASSQGRGLRDTQYF,TGTGCCAGCAGCCAAGGACGGGGACTGCGAGATACGCAGTATTTT
NA,TRBV5-4,NA,TRBJ1-4,CASSLKQNEKLFF,TGTGCCAGCAGCTTGAAACAGAATGAAAAACTGTTTTTT
NA,TRBV28,NA,TRBJ1-1,CASSTRVTEAFF,TGTGCCAGCAGTACTCGGGTCACTGAAGCTTTCTTT
TRBD1,TRBV7-8,NA,TRBJ1-5,CASSSSRDRGPNQPQHF,TGTGCCAGCAGCTCAAGCCGGGACAGGGGGCCCAATCAGCCCCAGCATTTT
NA,TRBV10-3,NA,TRBJ1-5,CAISEGRQAAMYF,TGTGCCATCAGTGAAGGCCGACAGGCGGCCATGTATTTT
NA,TRBV28,once,TRBJ2-1,CASSLWAWTDSYNEQFF,TGTGCCAGCAGTTTATGGGCCTGGACTGACTCCTACAATGAGCAGTTCTTC
NA,TRBV28,NA,TRBJ1-2,CASSQAGILPNYGYTF,TGTGCCAGCAGCCAAGCAGGGATTCTGCCTAACTATGGCTACACCTTC
TRBD1,TRBV5-1,NA,TRBJ1-2,CASSLKQRAGGLEYGYTF,TGCGCCAGCAGCTTGAAACAAAGGGCAGGGGGCTTGGAGTATGGCTACACCTTC
TRBD1,TRBV9,few,TRBJ1-3,CASTGTGTGNTIYF,TGTGCCAGCACCGGGACAGGCACTGGAAACACCATATATTTT
NA,TRBV19,NA,TRBJ1-2,CASSIFRQANYGYTF,TGTGCCAGTAGCATCTTCAGACAGGCTAACTATGGCTACACCTTC
NA,TRBV2,NA,TRBJ1-3,CASSEDGIGGNTIYF,TGTGCCAGCAGTGAAGACGGGATCGGTGGAAACACCATATATTTT
NA,TRBV27,few,TRBJ2-2,CASSTGISLFGELFF,TGTGCCAGCAGTACCGGGATCTCGCTTTTCGGGGAGCTGTTTTTT
NA,TRBV27,NA,TRBJ1-1,CASSFSFGGAEAFF,TGTGCCAGCAGTTTTTCGTTTGGAGGGGCTGAAGCTTTCTTT
TRBD1,TRBV28,NA,TRBJ2-3,CASRLQGGGTDTQYF,TGTGCCAGCAGGCTACAGGGGGGAGGCACAGATACGCAGTATTTT
TRBD1,TRBV2,NA,TRBJ1-5,CASSVDRVSPQHF,TGTGCCAGCAGCGTGGACAGGGTTTCGCCCCAGCATTTT
NA,TRBV12-2,NA,TRBJ1-2,CASRFTSGSNYGYTF,TGTGCAAGTCGCTTTACCTCCGGGAGTAACTATGGCTACACCTTC
NA,TRBV28,NA,TRBJ1-2,CASTERLGTGYTF,TGTGCCAGCACCGAAAGGCTGGGCACCGGCTACACCTTC
NA,TRBV28,NA,TRBJ2-7,CASSSSGISSYEQYF,TGTGCCAGCAGTTCCTCGGGGATTTCCTCCTACGAGCAGTACTTC
NA,TRBV28,NA,TRBJ2-7,CASRLSAEPYEQYF,TGTGCCAGCAGACTATCTGCGGAGCCCTACGAGCAGTACTTC
NA,TRBV2,once,TRBJ1-2,CASSETRGRYGYTF,TGTGCCAGCAGTGAGACCAGGGGCCGGTATGGCTACACCTTC
NA,TRBV5-4,NA,TRBJ2-7,CASSLGVQFEQYF,TGTGCCAGCAGCTTGGGGGTACAGTTCGAGCAGTACTTC
NA,TRBV10-2,NA,TRBJ1-2,CASSEVRLDGYTF,TGCGCCAGCAGTGAGGTCCGTTTAGATGGCTACACCTTC
NA,TRBV19,NA,TRBJ1-1,CASSRGFEAFF,TGTGCCAGTAGCAGGGGTTTCGAAGCTTTCTTT
TRBD2,TRBV11-2,NA,TRBJ2-6,CASSPRREGSGANVLTF,TGTGCCAGCAGCCCCCGGCGGGAGGGCTCTGGGGCCAACGTCCTGACTTTC
TRBD1,TRBV29-1,once,TRBJ2-7,CSVGLDRAYEQYF,TGCAGCGTTGGCTTGGACAGGGCGTACGAGCAGTACTTC
NA,TRBV7-9,NA,TRBJ2-1,CASSSLASPAGPEQFF,TGTGCCAGCAGCTCTCTAGCCTCCCCGGCGGGTCCTGAGCAGTTCTTC
NA,TRBV30,NA,TRBJ1-4,CAWRGDTWGKLFF,TGTGCCTGGAGAGGGGACACCTGGGGAAAACTGTTTTTT